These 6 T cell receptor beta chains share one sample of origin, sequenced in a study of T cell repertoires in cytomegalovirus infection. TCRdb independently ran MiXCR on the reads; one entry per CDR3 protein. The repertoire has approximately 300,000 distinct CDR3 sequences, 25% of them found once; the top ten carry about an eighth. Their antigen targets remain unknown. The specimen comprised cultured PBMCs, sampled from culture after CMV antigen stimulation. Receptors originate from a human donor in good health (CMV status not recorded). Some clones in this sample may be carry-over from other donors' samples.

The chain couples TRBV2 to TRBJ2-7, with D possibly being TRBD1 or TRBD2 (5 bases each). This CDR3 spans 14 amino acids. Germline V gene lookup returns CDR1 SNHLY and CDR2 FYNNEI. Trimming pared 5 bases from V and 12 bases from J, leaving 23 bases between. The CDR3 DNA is TGTGCCAGCAGTCGCCAGACTGAGGCAGGGAGTCTGTACTTC. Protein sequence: CASSRQTEAGSLYF. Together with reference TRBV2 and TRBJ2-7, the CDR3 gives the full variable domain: EPEVTQTPSHQVTQMGQEVILRCVPISNHLYFYWYRQILGQKVEFLVSFYNNEISEKSEIFDDQFSVERPDGSNFTLKIRSTKLEDSAMYFCASSRQTEAGSLYFGPGTRLTVT.

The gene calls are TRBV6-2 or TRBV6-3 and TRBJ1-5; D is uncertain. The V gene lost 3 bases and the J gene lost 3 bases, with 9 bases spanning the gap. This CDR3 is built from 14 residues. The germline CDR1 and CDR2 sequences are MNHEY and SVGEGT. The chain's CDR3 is CASSYTGFNQPQHF. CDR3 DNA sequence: TGTGCCAGCAGTTATACGGGGTTCAATCAGCCCCAGCATTTT.

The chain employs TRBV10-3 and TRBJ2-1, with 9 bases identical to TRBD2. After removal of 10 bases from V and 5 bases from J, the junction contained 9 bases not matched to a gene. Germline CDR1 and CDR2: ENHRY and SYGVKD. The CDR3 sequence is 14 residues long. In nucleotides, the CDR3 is TGTGCCACCCAATCGGCGGGAGGGGACAATGAGCAGTTCTTC. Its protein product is CATQSAGGDNEQFF.

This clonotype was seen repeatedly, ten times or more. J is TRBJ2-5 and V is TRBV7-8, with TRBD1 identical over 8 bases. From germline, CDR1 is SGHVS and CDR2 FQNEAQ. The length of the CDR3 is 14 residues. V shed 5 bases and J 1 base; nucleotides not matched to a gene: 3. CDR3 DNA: TGTGCCAGCAGCCGTGGACAGGGCCAAGAGACCCAGTACTTC. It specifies CASSRGQGQETQYF. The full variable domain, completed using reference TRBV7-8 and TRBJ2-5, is GAGVSQSPRYKVAKRGQDVALRCDPISGHVSLFWYQQALGQGPEFLTYFQNEAQLDKSGLPSDRFFAERPEGSVSTLKIQRTQQEDSAVYLCASSRGQGQETQYFGPGTRLLVL.

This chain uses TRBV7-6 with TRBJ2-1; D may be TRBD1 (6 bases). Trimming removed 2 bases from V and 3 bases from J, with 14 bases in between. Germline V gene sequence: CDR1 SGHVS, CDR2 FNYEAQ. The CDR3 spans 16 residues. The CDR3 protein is CASSLSTGTIYNEQFF. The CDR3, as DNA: TGTGCCAGCAGCTTATCCACCGGGACAATCTACAATGAGCAGTTCTTC.

The CDR3 is CASSFEVTGELFF. Here the CDR3 DNA reads TGTGCCAGCAGTTTTGAGGTCACCGGGGAGCTGTTTTTT. V gene TRBV12-3 or TRBV12-4 combines with J gene TRBJ2-2, with D unresolved. CDR3 length: 13 residues. V was trimmed by 3 bases and J by 4 bases, leaving 6 bases between them.